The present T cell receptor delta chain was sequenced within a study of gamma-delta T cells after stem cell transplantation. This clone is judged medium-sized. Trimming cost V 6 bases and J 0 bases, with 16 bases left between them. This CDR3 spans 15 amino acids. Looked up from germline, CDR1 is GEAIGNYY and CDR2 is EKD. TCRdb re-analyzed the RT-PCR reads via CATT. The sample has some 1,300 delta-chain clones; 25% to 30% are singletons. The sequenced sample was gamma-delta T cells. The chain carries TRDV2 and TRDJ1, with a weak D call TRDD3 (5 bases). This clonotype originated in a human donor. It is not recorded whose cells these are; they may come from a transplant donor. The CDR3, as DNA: TGTGCCTGTTATCCCGTAGGGGGGTACACCGATAAACTCATCTTT. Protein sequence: CACYPVGGYTDKLIF.